Presented here are 3 T cell receptor beta chains from one specimen sequenced in a study of patients and donors after allogeneic stem cell transplantation. TCRdb reprocessed the RT-PCR reads with MiXCR, giving one entry per CDR3 protein. The sample holds about 57,000 distinct CDR3 sequences; 10% to 15% are singletons and the top ten take around 32%. The source material was blood, either unsorted or a sorted T cell fraction (not recorded which). These receptors came from a human donor who was either an allogeneic HSCT recipient or a stem cell or donor lymphocyte infusion donor (not recorded which). It is not recorded whose cells these are; they may come from a transplant donor.

This clonotype showed up many times. V gene TRBV20-1 combines with J gene TRBJ2-7; D not certain. The ends were cut back, 5 bases at V and 1 base at J, with 6 bases in the middle. Germline V lookup: CDR1 DFQATT, CDR2 SNEGSKA (reference sequence). The CDR3 consists of 11 residues. The CDR3 nucleotides read TGCAGTGCTTGGGCATCCTACGAGCAGTACTTC. Its protein is CSAWASYEQYF.

Judged by abundance, this clonotype is medium-sized. CDR3 DNA: TGTGCCAGCAGCGTAGCGGGACTGGGGTACGAGCAGTACTTC. Residues: CASSVAGLGYEQYF. V usage is TRBV9 and J usage is TRBJ2-7, with D possibly TRBD2 on 6 matching bases. Trimming cost V 0 bases and J 4 bases, with 11 bases left between them. The CDR3 is 14 amino acids. Germline CDR1 SGDLS, CDR2 YYNGEE.

This clonotype occurred once. One base away lies a much larger clone, so this may be a sequencing read error. The genes are TRBV27 and TRBJ1-2; no firm D call. Trimming shortened V by 2 bases and J by 1 base, and 11 bases separated the two germline ends. The V gene's germline CDR1 is MNHEY and CDR2 SMNVEV (reference sequence). This CDR3 has 15 residues. DNA for the CDR3: TGTGCCAGCAGTTTAACGGAGATCGGTAACTATGGCTACACCTTC. Residues: CASSLTEIGNYGYTF.